This T cell receptor (beta chain) was sequenced for a study of graft-versus-host responses after intestinal transplantation. For the study at large: Recipients received multivisceral, liver-intestinal, or isolated intestinal transplants.

On this clone: Its antigen is still unknown.

The CDR3 has 13 amino acids. Looked up from germline, CDR1 is SGHAT and CDR2 is FQNNGV. V was shortened by 0 bases and J by 6 bases, with 7 bases between the two germline ends. The repertoire was sequenced with immunoSEQ multiplex PCR; TCRdb's copy has only in-frame clones and lacks some. The sample lists about 82,000 clones, about 91% occurring once. Findings and caveats of the study: Present in recipient marrow, GvH clones included some that appeared first in ileum or blood.

The sample was unstimulated CD4+ T cells sorted from spleen or lymph node cells, taken before transplant. The sequence was obtained from a human donor who was the organ donor for an intestinal transplant. The gene calls are TRBV11-2 and TRBJ2-3; no definite D call. The CDR3, as DNA: TGTGCCAGCAGCTTAGATCACTCGGATACGCAGTATTTT. Translated: CASSLDHSDTQYF. The full variable domain, completed using reference TRBV11-2 and TRBJ2-3, is EAGVAQSPRYKIIEKRQSVAFWCNPISGHATLYWYQQILGQGPKLLIQFQNNGVVDDSQLPKDRFSAERLKGVDSTLKIQPAKLEDSAVYLCASSLDHSDTQYFGPGTRLTVL.